A selection of T cell receptor beta chains follows, all from one sample in a study of beta chain features in type 1 diabetes. Clones were sequenced by immunoSEQ multiplex PCR, and TCRdb holds only the in-frame ones, with some missing. Among 300,000 or so clones listed, roughly an eighth were seen once. What was sequenced was naive CD4+ T cells from blood. The receptor set was obtained from a man aged 30-40 years with type 1 diabetes. Each CDR3 is given with its conserved first and last residue. A D gene is named only where the DNA matches it firmly. Clone size is stated in some rows and not others, as once, few, many or a class when expanded.

cdr3_nt: TGTGCCAGCAGCTTAGAGACGGGAGCTAACTATGGCTACACCTTC
cdr3_aa: CASSLETGANYGYTF
v_call: TRBV7-9
clone_size: NA
j_call: TRBJ1-2
d_call: NA

cdr3_nt: TGCGCCAGCAGCTTGGCCACAGGGTCCAAAAACATTCAGTACTTC
cdr3_aa: CASSLATGSKNIQYF
v_call: TRBV5-1
clone_size: NA
j_call: TRBJ2-4
d_call: NA

cdr3_nt: TGTGCCAGCAGTGAATTTGGAACAGGGACCTACGAGCAGTACTTC
cdr3_aa: CASSEFGTGTYEQYF
v_call: TRBV25-1
clone_size: NA
j_call: TRBJ2-7
d_call: NA

cdr3_nt: TGCGCCAGCAGCTTGGGGCCGGGTAAGAAGAACACTGAAGCTTTCTTT
cdr3_aa: CASSLGPGKKNTEAFF
v_call: TRBV5-1
clone_size: few
j_call: TRBJ1-1
d_call: NA

cdr3_nt: TGTGCCTCCCAAGGGGCTAGCGGGAGCTACAATGAGCAGTTCTTC
cdr3_aa: CASQGASGSYNEQFF
v_call: TRBV30
clone_size: NA
j_call: TRBJ2-1
d_call: TRBD2

cdr3_nt: TGTGCCAGCAGTCAAGACAGGCTCTATGGCTACACCTTC
cdr3_aa: CASSQDRLYGYTF
v_call: TRBV28
clone_size: NA
j_call: TRBJ1-2
d_call: NA

cdr3_nt: TGCGCCAGCAGCCCACGGCCTAGCGGGAGGGCCATTGAGACCCAGTACTTC
cdr3_aa: CASSPRPSGRAIETQYF
v_call: TRBV4-1
clone_size: NA
j_call: TRBJ2-5
d_call: TRBD2

cdr3_nt: TGCGCCAGCAGCCAAGATGCCCACGGGGAGCAGTACTTC
cdr3_aa: CASSQDAHGEQYF
v_call: TRBV4-3
clone_size: NA
j_call: TRBJ2-7
d_call: NA

cdr3_nt: TGTGCCAGCAGCCCACGGTTGGCCGGGGAGCTGTTTTTT
cdr3_aa: CASSPRLAGELFF
v_call: TRBV7-3
clone_size: NA
j_call: TRBJ2-2
d_call: NA

cdr3_nt: TGTGCCAGCTCTTTTGTGAATACGGGACAGAACACTGAAGCTTTCTTT
cdr3_aa: CASSFVNTGQNTEAFF
v_call: TRBV18
clone_size: NA
j_call: TRBJ1-1
d_call: NA

cdr3_nt: TGTGCCAGCAGCCAGGACAGGGGCCGAGTCACTGAAGCTTTCTTT
cdr3_aa: CASSQDRGRVTEAFF
v_call: TRBV11-2
clone_size: NA
j_call: TRBJ1-1
d_call: TRBD1

cdr3_nt: TGTGCCAGCAGTTACTCGAACCAGGGGAACACTGAAGCTTTCTTT
cdr3_aa: CASSYSNQGNTEAFF
v_call: TRBV6-5
clone_size: NA
j_call: TRBJ1-1
d_call: NA

cdr3_nt: TGTGCCAGCAGTGAACAGAGGAGCTTTGGACATTCCGATGAGCAGTTCTTC
cdr3_aa: CASSEQRSFGHSDEQFF
v_call: TRBV2
clone_size: NA
j_call: TRBJ2-1
d_call: NA

cdr3_nt: TGTGCCAGCAGCCCGATTGGGGGGTCCTATGGCTACACCTTC
cdr3_aa: CASSPIGGSYGYTF
v_call: TRBV14
clone_size: NA
j_call: TRBJ1-2
d_call: NA

cdr3_nt: TGTGCCAGCTGTTCAGGGGGCGCGGACACTGAAGCTTTCTTT
cdr3_aa: CASCSGGADTEAFF
v_call: TRBV27
clone_size: NA
j_call: TRBJ1-1
d_call: TRBD1

cdr3_nt: TGTGCCATCAGTGAAGGCAGGACTGCAACTAATGAAAAACTGTTTTTT
cdr3_aa: CAISEGRTATNEKLFF
v_call: TRBV10-3
clone_size: once
j_call: TRBJ1-4
d_call: NA

cdr3_nt: TGTGCCAGCAGGCTAGCGTCGAACACCGGGGAGCTGTTTTTT
cdr3_aa: CASRLASNTGELFF
v_call: TRBV9
clone_size: NA
j_call: TRBJ2-2
d_call: NA

cdr3_nt: TGTGCCAGCAGCTTCGACAGGGGTGAGCATTTT
cdr3_aa: CASSFDRGEHF
v_call: TRBV7-9
clone_size: few
j_call: TRBJ1-5
d_call: TRBD1

cdr3_nt: TGTGCCAGCAGTTTGAGGGGACAGGCTTACAATGAGCAGTTCTTC
cdr3_aa: CASSLRGQAYNEQFF
v_call: TRBV28
clone_size: few
j_call: TRBJ2-1
d_call: TRBD1

cdr3_nt: TGTGCCAGCAGTGTGACGTTCGCGGATCAGCCCCAGCATTTT
cdr3_aa: CASSVTFADQPQHF
v_call: TRBV2
clone_size: NA
j_call: TRBJ1-5
d_call: NA

cdr3_nt: TGTGCCATCCTGAGAAACACCGGGGAGCTGTTTTTT
cdr3_aa: CAILRNTGELFF
v_call: TRBV19
clone_size: NA
j_call: TRBJ2-2
d_call: NA

cdr3_nt: TGCGCCAGCAGCGTACTCGGCGGGAGTGGGGATGAGCAGTTCTTC
cdr3_aa: CASSVLGGSGDEQFF
v_call: TRBV5-1
clone_size: NA
j_call: TRBJ2-1
d_call: TRBD2

cdr3_nt: TGCGCCAGCAGCTTACATCAGCGGGAGCCGACCTACGAGCAGTACTTC
cdr3_aa: CASSLHQREPTYEQYF
v_call: TRBV5-1
clone_size: NA
j_call: TRBJ2-7
d_call: TRBD2

cdr3_nt: TGTGCCAGCAGGGCTAGGGGAAACCCCTACGAGCAGTACTTC
cdr3_aa: CASRARGNPYEQYF
v_call: TRBV5-5
clone_size: NA
j_call: TRBJ2-7
d_call: NA

cdr3_nt: TGTGCCACTAGGACTAGCGGTTACAATGAGCAGTTCTTC
cdr3_aa: CATRTSGYNEQFF
v_call: TRBV15
clone_size: few
j_call: TRBJ2-1
d_call: TRBD2

cdr3_nt: TGTGCCAGCAGTCGGGCCGGGACAGGGGGCTCAAGGAGCCAGCCCCAGCATTTT
cdr3_aa: CASSRAGTGGSRSQPQHF
v_call: TRBV7-9
clone_size: few
j_call: TRBJ1-5
d_call: TRBD1

cdr3_nt: TGTGCCACCAGCAGAACTAGCGGGCTTATCTCCTACGAGCAGTACTTC
cdr3_aa: CATSRTSGLISYEQYF
v_call: TRBV15
clone_size: NA
j_call: TRBJ2-7
d_call: TRBD2

cdr3_nt: TGTGCCAGTGAGCCGGGACAGACGAACACCGGGGAGCTGTTTTTT
cdr3_aa: CASEPGQTNTGELFF
v_call: TRBV19
clone_size: few
j_call: TRBJ2-2
d_call: TRBD1

cdr3_nt: TGCAGCGTTGAAGACCCCACTAGCCGCGAGCAGTACTTC
cdr3_aa: CSVEDPTSREQYF
v_call: TRBV29-1
clone_size: few
j_call: TRBJ2-7
d_call: NA

cdr3_nt: TGTGCCAGCAGTTCGGGGGGTGGGTCCTACGAGCAGTACTTC
cdr3_aa: CASSSGGGSYEQYF
v_call: TRBV6-5
clone_size: NA
j_call: TRBJ2-7
d_call: TRBD2

cdr3_nt: TGTGCCAGCAGCTTTGCCGGGTACAATGAGCAGTTCTTC
cdr3_aa: CASSFAGYNEQFF
v_call: TRBV11-2
clone_size: few
j_call: TRBJ2-1
d_call: NA

cdr3_nt: TGCGCCAGCAGCACGCTAGCGGGAGGCGACAATGAGCAGTTCTTC
cdr3_aa: CASSTLAGGDNEQFF
v_call: TRBV4-3
clone_size: NA
j_call: TRBJ2-1
d_call: TRBD2

cdr3_nt: TGTGCCAGCAGTACCTCACTAGCGGGGTTCTACAATGAGCAGTTCTTC
cdr3_aa: CASSTSLAGFYNEQFF
v_call: TRBV27
clone_size: NA
j_call: TRBJ2-1
d_call: TRBD2

cdr3_nt: TGTGCCAGCAGCCGGGACACCCACACTGAAGCTTTCTTT
cdr3_aa: CASSRDTHTEAFF
v_call: TRBV5-4
clone_size: few
j_call: TRBJ1-1
d_call: NA

cdr3_nt: TGTGCCAGCAGCTTAGGGACTAGCGGTAACAATGAGCAGTTCTTC
cdr3_aa: CASSLGTSGNNEQFF
v_call: TRBV5-4
clone_size: few
j_call: TRBJ2-1
d_call: TRBD2

cdr3_nt: TGTGCCACACGCCGGGCCATAGCGACCGGGGCCAACGTCCTGACTTTC
cdr3_aa: CATRRAIATGANVLTF
v_call: TRBV15
clone_size: NA
j_call: TRBJ2-6
d_call: NA

cdr3_nt: TGCGCCAGCAGCCACGGTCAAACTAGCATGAGCACAGATACGCAGTATTTT
cdr3_aa: CASSHGQTSMSTDTQYF
v_call: TRBV4-3
clone_size: few
j_call: TRBJ2-3
d_call: NA

cdr3_nt: TGTGCCAGCAGTCCCCTACAGGGGGAGCAGTACTTC
cdr3_aa: CASSPLQGEQYF
v_call: TRBV6-6
clone_size: NA
j_call: TRBJ2-7
d_call: TRBD1

cdr3_nt: TGTGCCAGCAGTTTTGGGACTTCACCAATTTACGAGCAGTACTTC
cdr3_aa: CASSFGTSPIYEQYF
v_call: TRBV27
clone_size: few
j_call: TRBJ2-7
d_call: NA

cdr3_nt: TGTGCCACCAGCAGAGGTAATAGCGGGAGTGCTGATACGCAGTATTTT
cdr3_aa: CATSRGNSGSADTQYF
v_call: TRBV15
clone_size: NA
j_call: TRBJ2-3
d_call: TRBD2

cdr3_nt: TGTGCCAGCAGTCTTCTAGGGGTGGCTGAGCAGTTCTTC
cdr3_aa: CASSLLGVAEQFF
v_call: TRBV9
clone_size: few
j_call: TRBJ2-1
d_call: NA

cdr3_nt: TGCGCCAGCAGCCAAGGGACAGGGCAGGCCGTAAACACCATATATTTT
cdr3_aa: CASSQGTGQAVNTIYF
v_call: TRBV4-3
clone_size: NA
j_call: TRBJ1-3
d_call: TRBD1

cdr3_nt: TGTGCCAGCAGTTTTGGGGACAGGGCGGTCGAGCAGTACTTC
cdr3_aa: CASSFGDRAVEQYF
v_call: TRBV28
clone_size: few
j_call: TRBJ2-7
d_call: TRBD1

cdr3_nt: TGTGCCAGCAGTCCCCTGACAGGGACGGAGACCCAGTACTTC
cdr3_aa: CASSPLTGTETQYF
v_call: TRBV6-1
clone_size: few
j_call: TRBJ2-5
d_call: TRBD1

cdr3_nt: TGTGCCAGCAACACGTATAGCGGGGCTTACAATGAGCAGTTCTTC
cdr3_aa: CASNTYSGAYNEQFF
v_call: TRBV14
clone_size: few
j_call: TRBJ2-1
d_call: TRBD2

cdr3_nt: TGCGCCAGCAGCGTTCCGGAGCGGGAGATATCTAGCAATGAGCAGTTCTTC
cdr3_aa: CASSVPEREISSNEQFF
v_call: TRBV5-1
clone_size: NA
j_call: TRBJ2-1
d_call: TRBD2

cdr3_nt: TGCAGCGTTGGTTTAGGGGGCACAGATACGCAGTATTTT
cdr3_aa: CSVGLGGTDTQYF
v_call: TRBV29-1
clone_size: NA
j_call: TRBJ2-3
d_call: NA